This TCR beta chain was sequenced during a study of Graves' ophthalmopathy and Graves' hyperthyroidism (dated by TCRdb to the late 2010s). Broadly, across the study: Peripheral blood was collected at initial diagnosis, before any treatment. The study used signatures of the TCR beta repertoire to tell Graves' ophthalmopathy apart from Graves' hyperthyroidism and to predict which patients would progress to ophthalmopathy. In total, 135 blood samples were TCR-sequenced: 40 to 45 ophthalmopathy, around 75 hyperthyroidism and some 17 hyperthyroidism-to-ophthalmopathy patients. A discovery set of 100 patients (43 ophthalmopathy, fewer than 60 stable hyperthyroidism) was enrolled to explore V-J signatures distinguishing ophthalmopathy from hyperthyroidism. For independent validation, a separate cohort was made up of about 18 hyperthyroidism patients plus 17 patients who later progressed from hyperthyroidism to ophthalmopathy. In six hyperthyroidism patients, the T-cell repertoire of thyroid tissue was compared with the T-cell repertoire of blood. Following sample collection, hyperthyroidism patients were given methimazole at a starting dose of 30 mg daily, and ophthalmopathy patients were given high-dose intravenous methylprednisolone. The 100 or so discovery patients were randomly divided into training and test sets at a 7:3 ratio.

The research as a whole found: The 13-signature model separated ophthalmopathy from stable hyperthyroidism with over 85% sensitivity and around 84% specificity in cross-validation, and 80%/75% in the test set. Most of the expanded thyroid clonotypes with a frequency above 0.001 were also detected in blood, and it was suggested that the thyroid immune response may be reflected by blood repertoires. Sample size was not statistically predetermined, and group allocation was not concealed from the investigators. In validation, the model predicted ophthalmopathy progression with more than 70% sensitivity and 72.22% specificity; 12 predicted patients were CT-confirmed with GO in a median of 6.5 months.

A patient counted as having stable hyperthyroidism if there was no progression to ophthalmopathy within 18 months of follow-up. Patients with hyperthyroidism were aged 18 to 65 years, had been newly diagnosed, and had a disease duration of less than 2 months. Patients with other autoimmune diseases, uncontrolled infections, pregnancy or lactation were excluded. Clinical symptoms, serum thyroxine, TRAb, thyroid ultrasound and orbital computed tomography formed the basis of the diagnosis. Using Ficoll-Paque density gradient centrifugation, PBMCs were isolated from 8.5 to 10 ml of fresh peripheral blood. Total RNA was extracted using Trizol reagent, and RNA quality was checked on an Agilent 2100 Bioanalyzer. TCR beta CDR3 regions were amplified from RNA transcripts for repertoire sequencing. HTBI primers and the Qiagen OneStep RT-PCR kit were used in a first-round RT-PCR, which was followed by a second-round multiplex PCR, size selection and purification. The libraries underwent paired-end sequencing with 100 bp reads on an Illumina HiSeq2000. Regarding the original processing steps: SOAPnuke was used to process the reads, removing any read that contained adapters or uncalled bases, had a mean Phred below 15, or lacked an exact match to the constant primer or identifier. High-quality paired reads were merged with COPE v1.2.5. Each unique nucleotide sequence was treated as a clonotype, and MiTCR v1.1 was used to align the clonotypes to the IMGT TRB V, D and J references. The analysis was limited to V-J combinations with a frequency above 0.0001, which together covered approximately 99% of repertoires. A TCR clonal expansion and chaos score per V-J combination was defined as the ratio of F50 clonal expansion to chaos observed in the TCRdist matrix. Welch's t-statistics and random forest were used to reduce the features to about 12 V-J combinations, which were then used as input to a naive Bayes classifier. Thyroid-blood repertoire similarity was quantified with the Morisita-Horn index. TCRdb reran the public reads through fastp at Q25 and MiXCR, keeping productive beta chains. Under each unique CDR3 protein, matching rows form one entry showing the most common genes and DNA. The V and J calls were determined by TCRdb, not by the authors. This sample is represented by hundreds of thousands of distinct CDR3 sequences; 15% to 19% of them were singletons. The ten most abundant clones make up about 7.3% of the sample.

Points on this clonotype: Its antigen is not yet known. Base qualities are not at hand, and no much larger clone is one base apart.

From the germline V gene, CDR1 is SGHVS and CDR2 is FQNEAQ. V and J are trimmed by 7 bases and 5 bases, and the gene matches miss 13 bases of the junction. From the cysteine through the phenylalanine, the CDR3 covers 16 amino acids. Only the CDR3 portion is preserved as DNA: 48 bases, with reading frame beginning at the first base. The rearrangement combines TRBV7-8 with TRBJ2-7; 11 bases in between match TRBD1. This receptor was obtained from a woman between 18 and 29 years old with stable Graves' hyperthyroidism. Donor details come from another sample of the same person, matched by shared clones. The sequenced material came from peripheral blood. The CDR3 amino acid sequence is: CASTHGGGTGGHEQYF. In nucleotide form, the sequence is TGTGCCAGCACTCACGGCGGGGGGACAGGGGGACACGAGCAGTACTTC.